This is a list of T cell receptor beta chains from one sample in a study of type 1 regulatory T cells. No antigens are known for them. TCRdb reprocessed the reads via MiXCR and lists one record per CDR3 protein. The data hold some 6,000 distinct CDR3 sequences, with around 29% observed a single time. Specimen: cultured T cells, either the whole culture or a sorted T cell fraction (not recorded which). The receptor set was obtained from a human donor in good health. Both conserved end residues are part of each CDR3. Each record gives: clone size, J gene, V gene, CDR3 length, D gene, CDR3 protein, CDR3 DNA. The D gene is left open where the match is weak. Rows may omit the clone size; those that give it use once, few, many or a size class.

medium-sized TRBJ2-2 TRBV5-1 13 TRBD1 CASSGTESGELFF TGCGCCAGCAGCGGGACAGAAAGCGGGGAGCTGTTTTTT
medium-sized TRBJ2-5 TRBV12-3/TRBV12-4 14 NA CASSLWRSQETQYF TGTGCCAGCAGTTTATGGAGATCCCAAGAGACCCAGTACTTC
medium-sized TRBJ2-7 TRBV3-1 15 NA CASSQDVTTNYEQYF TGTGCCAGCAGCCAAGATGTTACAACAAACTACGAGCAGTACTTC
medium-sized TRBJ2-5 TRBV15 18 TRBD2 CATSRDLTLAGHDGTQYF TGTGCCACCAGCAGAGATCTCACTCTAGCGGGCCACGACGGGACCCAGTACTTC
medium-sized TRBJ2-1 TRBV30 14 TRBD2 CAWASGAPYNEQFF TGTGCCTGGGCTAGCGGGGCCCCCTACAATGAGCAGTTCTTC
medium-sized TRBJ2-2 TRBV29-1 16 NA CSVGGAGSLETGELFF TGCAGCGTTGGGGGGGCGGGGTCGCTTGAAACCGGGGAGCTGTTTTTT
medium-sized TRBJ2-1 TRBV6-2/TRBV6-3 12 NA CASNSVYNEQFF TGTGCCAGCAACTCGGTCTACAATGAGCAGTTCTTC
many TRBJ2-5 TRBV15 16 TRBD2 CATSSGLAEHQETQYF TGTGCCACCAGCAGTGGACTAGCGGAGCACCAAGAGACCCAGTACTTC
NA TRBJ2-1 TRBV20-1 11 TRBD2 CSARASGEQFF TGCAGTGCTAGGGCTAGCGGGGAGCAGTTCTTC
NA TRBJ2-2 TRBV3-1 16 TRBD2 CASSQEGRGYTGELFF TGTGCCAGCAGCCAAGAGGGGCGGGGGTACACCGGAGAGCTGTTTTTT
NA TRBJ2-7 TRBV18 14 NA CASSPRGAVHEQYF TGTGCCAGCTCACCCAGGGGGGCTGTGCACGAGCAGTACTTC
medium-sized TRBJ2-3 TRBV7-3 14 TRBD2 CASRQAGGLDTQYF TGTGCCAGCAGACAAGCGGGAGGGCTGGATACGCAGTATTTT
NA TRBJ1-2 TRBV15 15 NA CATSREFGGIKGYTF TGTGCCACCAGCAGGGAATTTGGGGGCATAAAAGGCTACACCTTC
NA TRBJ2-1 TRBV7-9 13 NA CASSKTAQNEQFF TGTGCCAGCAGCAAGACGGCCCAGAATGAGCAGTTCTTC
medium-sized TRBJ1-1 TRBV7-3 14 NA CASSHGGKNTEAFF TGTGCCAGCAGCCACGGGGGCAAGAACACTGAAGCTTTCTTT
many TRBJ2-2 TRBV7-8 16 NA CASSQGRRENTGELFF TGTGCCAGCAGCCAAGGCAGGCGGGAGAACACCGGGGAGCTGTTTTTT
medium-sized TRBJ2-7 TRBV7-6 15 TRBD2 CASSLREGQAYEQYF TGTGCCAGCAGCTTACGGGAGGGCCAAGCTTACGAGCAGTACTTC
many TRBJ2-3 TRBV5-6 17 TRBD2 CASTGTSGRLGTDTQYF TGTGCCAGCACCGGGACTAGCGGGAGGCTTGGCACAGATACGCAGTATTTT
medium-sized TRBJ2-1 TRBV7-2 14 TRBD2 CASSPSGRDNEQFF TGTGCCAGCAGTCCTAGCGGGAGGGACAATGAGCAGTTCTTC
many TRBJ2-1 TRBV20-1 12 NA CSPEDQGDEQFF TGCAGCCCTGAGGACCAAGGCGATGAGCAGTTCTTC
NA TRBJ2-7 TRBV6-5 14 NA CAGSYSISRSEQYF TGTGCCGGCAGTTACTCGATATCTAGGAGCGAGCAGTACTTC
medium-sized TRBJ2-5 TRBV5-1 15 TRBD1 CASSETGQVQETQYF TGCGCCAGCAGCGAGACTGGACAGGTCCAAGAGACCCAGTACTTC
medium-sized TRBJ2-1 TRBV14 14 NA CASSRLLRESEQFF TGTGCCAGCAGCCGGCTATTACGGGAGAGTGAGCAGTTCTTC
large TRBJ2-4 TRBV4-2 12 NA CASSQETDIQYF TGTGCCAGCAGCCAAGAAACAGACATTCAGTACTTC
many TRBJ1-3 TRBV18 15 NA CASSPGGQGGNTIYF TGTGCCAGCTCACCGGGGGGACAAGGTGGAAACACCATATATTTT
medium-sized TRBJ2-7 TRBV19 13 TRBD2 CAADSGRGYEQYF TGTGCCGCGGATAGCGGGAGGGGATACGAGCAGTACTTC
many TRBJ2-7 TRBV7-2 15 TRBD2 CASSSLTGTSDEQYF TGTGCCAGCAGCTCGCTCACCGGGACTAGCGACGAGCAGTACTTC
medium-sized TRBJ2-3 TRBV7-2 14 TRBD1 CASSHGTGGDTQYF TGTGCCAGCAGCCACGGGACAGGAGGAGATACGCAGTATTTT
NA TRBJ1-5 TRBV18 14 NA CASSPRQLNQPQHF TGTGCCAGCTCACCCAGACAGCTCAATCAGCCCCAGCATTTT
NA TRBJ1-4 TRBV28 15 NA CASSSGGSLAEKLFF TGTGCCAGCAGTTCCGGCGGGAGTCTCGCGGAAAAACTGTTTTTT
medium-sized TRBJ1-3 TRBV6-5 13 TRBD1 CASSRGQGNTIYF TGTGCCAGCAGCAGGGGACAGGGAAACACCATATATTTT
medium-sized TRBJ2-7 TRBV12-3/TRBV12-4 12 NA CASSLSGYEQYF TGTGCCAGCAGTTTAAGTGGCTACGAGCAGTACTTC
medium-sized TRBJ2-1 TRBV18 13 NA CASSPVTYNEQFF TGTGCCAGCTCACCAGTGACCTACAATGAGCAGTTCTTC
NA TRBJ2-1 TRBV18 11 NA CTSSPINEQFF TGTACCAGCTCGCCCATCAATGAGCAGTTCTTC
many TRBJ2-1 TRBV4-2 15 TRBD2 CASSRSIAGEHEQFF TGTGCCAGCAGCCGCAGTATAGCGGGGGAACATGAGCAGTTCTTC
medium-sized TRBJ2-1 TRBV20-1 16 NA CSARPQRRSSYNEQFF TGCAGTGCTAGACCTCAGCGCCGCAGCTCCTACAATGAGCAGTTCTTC
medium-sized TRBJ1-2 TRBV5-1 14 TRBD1 CASSPGQGNYGYTF TGCGCCAGCAGCCCGGGACAGGGAAACTATGGCTACACCTTC
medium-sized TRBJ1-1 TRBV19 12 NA CASSKLNTEAFF TGTGCCAGTAGCAAGTTGAACACTGAAGCTTTCTTT
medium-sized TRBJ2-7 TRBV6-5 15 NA CASSRRVSLGYEQYF TGTGCCAGCAGTCGCAGGGTGTCCCTGGGCTACGAGCAGTACTTC